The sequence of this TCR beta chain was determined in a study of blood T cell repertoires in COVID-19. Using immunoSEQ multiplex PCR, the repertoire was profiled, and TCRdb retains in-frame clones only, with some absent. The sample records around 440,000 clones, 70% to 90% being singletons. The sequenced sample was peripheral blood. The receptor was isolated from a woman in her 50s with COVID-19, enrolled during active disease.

In nucleotides, the CDR3 is TGTGCCAGCAGTTGGTCCGTAGGCACAGATACGCAGTATTTT. This sequence encodes CASSWSVGTDTQYF. The chain combines TRBV27 with TRBJ2-3; D is ambiguous. V was shortened by 4 bases and J by 1 base, with 9 bases between the two germline ends. Germline-derived CDR1 and CDR2 are MNHEY and SMNVEV (reference sequence). There are 14 residues in the CDR3.